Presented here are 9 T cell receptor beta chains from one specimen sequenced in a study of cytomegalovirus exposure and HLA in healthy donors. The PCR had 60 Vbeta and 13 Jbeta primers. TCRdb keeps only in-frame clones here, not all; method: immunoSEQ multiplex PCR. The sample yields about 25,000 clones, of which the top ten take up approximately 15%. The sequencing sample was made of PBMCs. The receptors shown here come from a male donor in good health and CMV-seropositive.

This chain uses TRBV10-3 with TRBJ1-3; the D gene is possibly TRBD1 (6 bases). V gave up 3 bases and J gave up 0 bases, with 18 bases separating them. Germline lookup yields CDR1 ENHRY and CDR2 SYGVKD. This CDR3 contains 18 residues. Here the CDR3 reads CAISDVRGQTSSGNTIYF. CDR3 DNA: TGTGCCATCAGTGACGTACGCGGACAGACAAGCTCTGGAAACACCATATATTTT.

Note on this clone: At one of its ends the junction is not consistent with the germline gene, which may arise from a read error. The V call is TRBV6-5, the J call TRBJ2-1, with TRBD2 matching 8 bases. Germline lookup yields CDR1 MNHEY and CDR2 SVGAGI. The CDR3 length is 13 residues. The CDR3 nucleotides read TGTGACAGCAGTTACTCGGGGGGGGATGAGCAGTTCTTC. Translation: CDSSYSGGDEQFF.

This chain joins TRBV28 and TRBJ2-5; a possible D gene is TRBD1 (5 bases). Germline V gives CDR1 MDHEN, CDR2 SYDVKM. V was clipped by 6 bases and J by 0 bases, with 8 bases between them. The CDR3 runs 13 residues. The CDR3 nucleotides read TGTGCCAGCAGAACAGGTCACCAAGAGACCCAGTACTTC. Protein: CASRTGHQETQYF. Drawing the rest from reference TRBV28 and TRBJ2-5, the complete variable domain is DVKVTQSSRYLVKRTGEKVFLECVQDMDHENMFWYRQDPGLGLRLIYFSYDVKMKEKGDIPEGYSVSREKKERFSLILESASTNQTSMYLCASRTGHQETQYFGPGTRLLVL.

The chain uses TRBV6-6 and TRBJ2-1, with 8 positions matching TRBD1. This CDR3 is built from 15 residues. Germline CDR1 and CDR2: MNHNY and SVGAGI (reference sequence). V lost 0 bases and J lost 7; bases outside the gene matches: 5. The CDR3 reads CASSYSTGVGNEQFF. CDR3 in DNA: TGTGCCAGCAGTTACTCGACAGGGGTAGGGAATGAGCAGTTCTTC.

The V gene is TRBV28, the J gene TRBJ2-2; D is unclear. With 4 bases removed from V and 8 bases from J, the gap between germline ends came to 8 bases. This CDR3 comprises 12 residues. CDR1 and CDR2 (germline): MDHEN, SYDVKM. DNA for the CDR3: TGTGCCAGCAGTTCCCCTCCGGGGGAGCTGTTTTTT. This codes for CASSSPPGELFF.

CDR3 DNA sequence: TGTGCCGCAAAACCGACAGGGGGCTGGACCGGGGAGCTGTTTTTT. Its translation is CAAKPTGGWTGELFF. V usage is TRBV28 and J usage is TRBJ2-2; TRBD1 agrees at 10 bases. The CDR3 covers 15 residues. Germline V lookup: CDR1 MDHEN, CDR2 SYDVKM. V dropped 11 bases and J dropped 5; count of bases not matched to a gene: 11. Full variable domain (rest looked up from reference TRBV28 and TRBJ2-2): DVKVTQSSRYLVKRTGEKVFLECVQDMDHENMFWYRQDPGLGLRLIYFSYDVKMKEKGDIPEGYSVSREKKERFSLILESASTNQTSMYLCAAKPTGGWTGELFFGEGSRLTVL.

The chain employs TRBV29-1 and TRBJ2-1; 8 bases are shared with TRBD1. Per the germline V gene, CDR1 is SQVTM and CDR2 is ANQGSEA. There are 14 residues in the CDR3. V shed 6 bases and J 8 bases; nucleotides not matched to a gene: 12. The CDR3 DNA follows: TGCAGCGTGGTACCTTGGACAGGGCGGGATGAGCAGTTCTTC. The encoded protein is CSVVPWTGRDEQFF.

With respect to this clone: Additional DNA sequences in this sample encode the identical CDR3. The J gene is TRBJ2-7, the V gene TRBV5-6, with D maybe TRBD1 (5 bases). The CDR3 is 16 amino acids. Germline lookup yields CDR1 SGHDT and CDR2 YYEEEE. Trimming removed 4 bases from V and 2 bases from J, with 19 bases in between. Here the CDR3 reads CASSPSRGRQTYEQYF. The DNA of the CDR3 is TGTGCCAGCAGCCCATCTAGGGGCAGGCAAACCTACGAGCAGTACTTC.

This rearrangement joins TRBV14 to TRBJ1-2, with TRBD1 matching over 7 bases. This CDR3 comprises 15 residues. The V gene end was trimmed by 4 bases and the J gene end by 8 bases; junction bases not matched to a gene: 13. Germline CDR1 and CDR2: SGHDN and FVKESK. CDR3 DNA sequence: TGTGCCAGCAGCCCCACTGGCTCGACAGGGTACGGCTACACCTTC. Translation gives CASSPTGSTGYGYTF.